The 23 T cell receptor beta chains below all came from one sample that was sequenced in a study of T-cell memory formation after mild COVID-19. TCRdb passed the 5' RACE reads through MiXCR, listing each CDR3 protein once. The sample has about 350,000 distinct CDR3 sequences, around 28% seen once; the top ten hold about 14%. The material sequenced was PBMCs or a T cell subset sorted from them (not recorded which). These receptors originate from an adult woman who had mild COVID-19 (a few samples of this study predate the infection). Cell type and time point are not known.

The CDR3: CASSVDHNEQFF. The DNA for the CDR3 is TGTGCCAGCAGCGTAGACCACAATGAGCAGTTCTTC. The V call is TRBV9, the J call TRBJ2-1; D uncertain. The germline gives CDR1 SGDLS, CDR2 YYNGEE. This CDR3 is 12 amino acids long. V dropped 0 bases and J dropped 5 bases, with 3 bases sitting between them.

This chain connects TRBV3-1 to TRBJ1-1; possibly TRBD1 for D (5 bases). The CDR3 spans 15 residues. The V and J ends lost 0 bases and 4 bases respectively, with 12 bases between them. The V gene's germline CDR1 is LGHDT and CDR2 YNNKEL (reference sequence). The CDR3 reads CASSQEGTERTEAFF. The CDR3 nucleotides are TGTGCCAGCAGCCAAGAAGGGACGGAACGCACTGAAGCTTTCTTT.

This clonotype was seen more than once but under ten times. The chain uses TRBV6-5 and TRBJ1-2, with TRBD1 identical over 7 bases. The CDR3 loop spans 13 amino acids. CDR1 and CDR2 (germline): MNHEY, SVGAGI. Trimming cost V 6 bases and J 2 bases; bases outside gene matches: 3. The CDR3 protein is CASSNRGNYGYTF. Written as DNA, the CDR3 is TGTGCCAGCAGCAACAGGGGAAACTATGGCTACACCTTC.

This clonotype has more than one count but fewer than ten. The rearrangement joins TRBV4-3 to TRBJ2-3; 7 bases agree with TRBD2. The junction had 12 bases not matched to a gene; V was cut back by 0 bases and J by 6 bases. The CDR3 contains 17 residues. Per the germline V gene, CDR1 is LGHNA and CDR2 is YSLEER. The chain's CDR3 is CASSQDRSLAARDTQYF. The CDR3 nucleotides are TGCGCCAGCAGCCAAGATCGAAGCCTAGCGGCCCGGGATACGCAGTATTTT.

The V call is TRBV6-5, the J call TRBJ2-1, with D perhaps matching TRBD2 (5 bases). CDR3 size: 13 residues. Trimming took off 2 bases at V and 6 bases at J, with 8 bases between the two ends. The germline V gene has CDR1 MNHEY and CDR2 SVGAGI. The CDR3 DNA reads TGTGCCAGCAGTTACAGGGCGGGCAATGAGCAGTTCTTC. It specifies CASSYRAGNEQFF.

The chain recombines TRBV7-9 with TRBJ2-1, with a possible D match to TRBD2 (5 bases). The CDR3 totals 15 residues. Germline V gene lookup returns CDR1 SEHNR and CDR2 FQNEAQ (reference sequence). Trimming removed 5 bases at V and 5 bases at J, with 16 bases between. The CDR3 here is CASSPQEAANNEQFF. The CDR3 DNA reads TGTGCCAGCAGCCCCCAGGAGGCAGCGAACAATGAGCAGTTCTTC.

This clonotype has just a few counts. This chain joins TRBV20-1 and TRBJ2-1, with D possibly matching TRBD2 (5 bases). V was shortened by 3 bases and J by 0 bases, with 9 bases between the two germline ends. The CDR3 runs 14 residues. Germline CDR1 DFQATT, CDR2 SNEGSKA (reference sequence). Written as DNA, the CDR3 is TGCAGTGCTAGTTACCGGGGCTCCTACAATGAGCAGTTCTTC. Translated, it gives CSASYRGSYNEQFF.

The chain recombines TRBV3-1 with TRBJ2-7, with no clear D. The CDR3 loop spans 13 amino acids. From germline, CDR1 is LGHDT and CDR2 YNNKEL (reference sequence). V lost 0 bases and J lost 2, with 5 bases in between. CDR3 protein: CASSQDPPYEQYF. The CDR3 DNA sequence: TGTGCCAGCAGCCAAGATCCCCCCTACGAGCAGTACTTC.

The chain uses TRBV14 and TRBJ1-1; no firm D call. The V gene lost 1 base and the J gene lost 10 bases, with 16 bases spanning the gap. This CDR3 contains 14 residues. Germline values: CDR1 SGHDN, CDR2 FVKESK. The CDR3 here is CASSQVRYGQGAFF. CDR3 bases: TGTGCCAGCAGCCAAGTCCGTTACGGCCAAGGAGCTTTCTTT.

CDR3 in DNA: TGTGCCAGCAGTCCAGGGGGGGTTGGCTACACCTTC. Amino acids: CASSPGGVGYTF. The gene calls are TRBV12-3 or TRBV12-4 and TRBJ1-2, with 7 bases identical to TRBD1. The CDR3 is made up of 12 amino acids. V shed 5 bases, J shed 7 bases, and the junction held 4 bases outside the gene matches.

About this clonotype: Germline is not matched at one junction end, which may reflect a read error. V usage is TRBV12-3 or TRBV12-4 and J usage is TRBJ1-2, with D unresolved. CDR3 length: 13 residues. CDR3 DNA sequence: TGTGCCGGCAGTATCAGTCGGAACTATGGCTACACCTTC. The encoded protein is CAGSISRNYGYTF.

The chain has TRBV30 and TRBJ2-1, with 7 nucleotides matching TRBD2. Germline values: CDR1 GTSNPN, CDR2 SVGIG (reference sequence). The CDR3 length is 12 residues. V shed 0 bases, J shed 15 bases, and the junction held 8 bases outside the gene matches. CDR3 nucleotide sequence: TGTGCCTGGAGTGTTCTCAGCGGGATGTTGTTCTTC. Protein product: CAWSVLSGMLFF.

To note about this clonotype: The junction shows a germline mismatch at one end, possibly a read error. J is TRBJ1-2 and V is TRBV6-1; perhaps TRBD1 as D (5 bases). CDR1 MNHNS and CDR2 SASEGT come from the germline V gene. This CDR3 comprises 12 residues. The CDR3: CSSSPQGGGYTF. CDR3 coding DNA: TGTTCCAGCAGTCCCCAGGGTGGCGGCTACACCTTC.

In DNA form, the CDR3 reads TGTGCCACCAGTGACGTACAGGGGACAGGGGTCTATGGCTACACCTTC. Translating gives CATSDVQGTGVYGYTF. The V gene is TRBV24-1, the J gene TRBJ1-2; the match to TRBD1 covers 10 bases. Germline-derived CDR1 and CDR2 are KGHDR and SFDVKD. V shed 4 bases and J 4 bases; nucleotides not matched to a gene: 8. The CDR3 is 16 amino acids.

The J gene is TRBJ2-7, the V gene TRBV9, with 11 bases identical to TRBD1. The junction had 3 bases not matched to a gene; V was cut back by 0 bases and J by 4 bases. The CDR3 is made up of 15 amino acids. CDR1 is SGDLS, CDR2 YYNGEE, per germline. The CDR3 nucleotides read TGTGCCAGCAGCGTAGGGACAGGGGGCGCGTACGAGCAGTACTTC. Its protein product is CASSVGTGGAYEQYF.

V gene TRBV15 combines with J gene TRBJ1-4; D is unclear. V was clipped by 3 bases and J by 5 bases, with 10 bases between them. Looked up from germline, CDR1 is LNHNV and CDR2 is YYDKDF (reference sequence). The CDR3 is 14 amino acids. The CDR3 DNA follows: TGTGCCACCAGCAGGCAGACCGGGAATGAAAAACTGTTTTTT. This encodes CATSRQTGNEKLFF.

This chain links TRBV12-3 or TRBV12-4 with TRBJ2-5; 9 bases agree with TRBD2. CDR3 size: 15 residues. The ends lost 2 bases at V and 2 bases at J; junction bases unmatched: 3. The CDR3 sequence: CASSLLAGQQETQYF. DNA of the CDR3: TGTGCCAGCAGTTTACTAGCGGGGCAACAAGAGACCCAGTACTTC.

This chain uses TRBV7-2 with TRBJ2-6; maybe TRBD1 (6 bases). The germline CDR1 and CDR2 sequences are SGHTA and FQGNSA. V lost 2 bases to trimming and J lost 0 bases, with 8 bases between them. This CDR3 has 16 amino acids. The CDR3 nucleotides are TGTGCCAGCAGCTTACAGGGGCCCTCTGGGGCCAACGTCCTGACTTTC. Amino acid sequence: CASSLQGPSGANVLTF.

The gene calls are TRBV15 and TRBJ2-7; 7 positions match TRBD1. This CDR3 contains 18 residues. J gave up 3 bases and V 0 bases, and 14 bases lay outside the gene matches. Germline V lookup: CDR1 LNHNV, CDR2 YYDKDF (reference sequence). The CDR3 DNA follows: TGTGCCACCAGCAGAGATCGAATTTCGACAGGGACGTTCTACGAGCAGTACTTC. Amino acids: CATSRDRISTGTFYEQYF.

J is TRBJ2-5 and V is TRBV6-2 or TRBV6-3; TRBD2 is a possible D gene (6 bases). With 6 bases removed from V and 1 base from J, the gap between germline ends came to 12 bases. Germline values: CDR1 MNHEY, CDR2 SVGEGT. The CDR3 length is 14 residues. The CDR3 is CASRIGGPQETQYF. The CDR3 nucleotides are TGTGCCAGCAGGATAGGAGGGCCCCAAGAGACCCAGTACTTC.

This clonotype came up a few times. This chain uses TRBV6-5 with TRBJ2-1; D perhaps matches TRBD2 (7 bases). CDR1 is MNHEY, CDR2 SVGAGI, per germline. This CDR3 has 15 amino acids. V was cut by 6 bases and J by 4 bases, with 16 bases left in between. Written as DNA, the CDR3 is TGTGCCAGCAGCTTCGGGGGGCCGCGGTACAATGAGCAGTTCTTC. Translated, it gives CASSFGGPRYNEQFF.

This clonotype was seen a few times. This chain uses TRBV6-6 with TRBJ1-4; no clear D gene. The CDR3 has 12 amino acids. Trimming stripped 4 bases from V and 4 bases from J, with 4 bases between. Germline V gene sequence: CDR1 MNHNY, CDR2 SVGAGI (reference sequence). CDR3 region: CASSSNNEKLFF. In DNA form, the CDR3 reads TGTGCCAGCAGTTCTAATAATGAAAAACTGTTTTTT.

This chain uses TRBV7-9 with TRBJ2-1; 10 bases fit TRBD1. The length of the CDR3 is 16 residues. The trim removed 2 bases at V and 5 bases at J, leaving 6 bases unmatched. Germline V gene lookup returns CDR1 SEHNR and CDR2 FQNEAQ (reference sequence). The CDR3 sequence is CASSLKPGQGNNEQFF. The DNA of the CDR3 is TGTGCCAGCAGCTTAAAGCCGGGACAGGGGAACAATGAGCAGTTCTTC.